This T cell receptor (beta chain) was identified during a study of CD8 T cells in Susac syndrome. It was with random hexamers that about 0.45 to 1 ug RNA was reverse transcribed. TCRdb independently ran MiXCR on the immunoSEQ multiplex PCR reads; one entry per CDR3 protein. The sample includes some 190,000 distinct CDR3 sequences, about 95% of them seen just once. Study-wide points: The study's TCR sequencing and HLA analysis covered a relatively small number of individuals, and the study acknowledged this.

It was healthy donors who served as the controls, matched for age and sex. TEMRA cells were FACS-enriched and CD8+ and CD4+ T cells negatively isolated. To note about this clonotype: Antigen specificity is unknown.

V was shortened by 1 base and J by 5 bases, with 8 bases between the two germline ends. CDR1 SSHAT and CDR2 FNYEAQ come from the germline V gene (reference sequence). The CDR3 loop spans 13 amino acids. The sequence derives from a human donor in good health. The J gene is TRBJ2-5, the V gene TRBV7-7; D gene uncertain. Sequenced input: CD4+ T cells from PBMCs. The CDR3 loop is CASSLGSDETQYF. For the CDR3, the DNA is TGTGCCAGCAGCTTAGGGTCAGACGAGACCCAGTACTTC.